Detailed here is one T cell receptor beta chain. Germline CDR1 MNHEY, CDR2 SVGAGI. The V and J ends lost 5 bases and 2 bases respectively, with 15 bases between them. The CDR3 totals 15 residues. This table comes from immunoSEQ multiplex PCR, and its TCRdb copy is limited to in-frame clones, with some not included. In the table there are fewer than 90,000 clones, over 90% of which are singletons. This sample was included in a study of technical replicates of blood from several donors. This clonotype originated in a human donor in good health. The chain couples TRBV6-5 to TRBJ1-1; weak D call: TRBD1 (6 bases). The sequenced sample was T cells isolated from PBMCs. The CDR3 coding sequence is TGTGCCAGCAGTACCCCCGGGACACTCAACACTGAAGCTTTCTTT. Its translation is CASSTPGTLNTEAFF.